This entry lists 7 T cell receptor beta chains sequenced from one sample in a study of CD8 T cells in ankylosing spondylitis. Overall study findings and caveats: There was a TCR beta motif, made of several highly homologous variants, that appeared characteristic of ankylosing spondylitis blood.

Antigens for these TCRs are unknown. TCRdb re-called the 5' RACE reads through MiXCR, storing one row per CDR3 protein. This table holds roughly 370,000 distinct CDR3 sequences, approximately 20% found once. Sequencing used blood, either unsorted or a sorted T cell fraction (not recorded which). Receptors were obtained from a male donor with ankylosing spondylitis.

The chain carries TRBV20-1 and TRBJ2-3; the match to TRBD2 covers 8 bases. This CDR3 region has 14 residues. After removal of 6 bases from V and 4 bases from J, the junction contained 9 bases not matched to a gene. Germline V gene sequence: CDR1 DFQATT, CDR2 SNEGSKA (reference sequence). The CDR3 loop is CSAVLPGLADTQYF. The CDR3 bases are TGCAGTGCCGTTCTTCCGGGACTAGCAGATACGCAGTATTTT.

CDR3: CASTQGTSGGYEQYF. CDR3 in DNA: TGTGCCAGCACTCAGGGGACTAGCGGGGGCTACGAGCAGTACTTC. The chain has TRBV2 and TRBJ2-7; 14 nucleotides align to TRBD2. CDR1 is SNHLY and CDR2 is FYNNEI in the germline V gene. This CDR3 has 15 residues. The junction had 5 bases not matched to a gene; V was cut back by 7 bases and J by 3 bases.

This clonotype has only a few counts. CDR3 residues: CASSLVMGGVSNQPQHF. In DNA, the CDR3 is TGTGCCAGCAGCTTAGTCATGGGCGGTGTCAGCAATCAGCCCCAGCATTTT. V and J are TRBV7-2 and TRBJ1-5; no definite D call. Germline V CDR1 and CDR2: SGHTA, FQGNSA. V lost 1 base, J lost 1 base, and 14 bases lay in between. This CDR3 spans 17 amino acids. The whole variable domain, filled in from reference TRBV7-2 and TRBJ1-5, reads GAGVSQSPSNKVTEKGKDVELRCDPISGHTALYWYRQSLGQGLEFLIYFQGNSAPDKSGLPSDRFSAERTGGSVSTLTIQRTQQEDSAVYLCASSLVMGGVSNQPQHFGDGTRLSIL.

This clonotype was detected only a few times. The gene calls are TRBV29-1 and TRBJ2-7; 7 bases align to TRBD2. CDR3 length: 11 amino acids. Per the germline V gene, CDR1 is SQVTM and CDR2 is ANQGSEA. V trimming: 3 bases; J trimming: 6 bases; junction bases outside the gene matches: 2. Here the CDR3 reads CSVDPGGEQYF. The CDR3 coding sequence is TGCAGCGTTGATCCGGGGGGCGAGCAGTACTTC.

The chain uses TRBV10-3 and TRBJ2-2, with 10 bases fitting TRBD2. Trimming removed 11 bases from V and 3 bases from J; junction bases left unmatched: 6. CDR1 and CDR2 (germline): ENHRY, SYGVKD. The CDR3 length is 14 residues. The CDR3 reads CALSTSGDTGELFF. CDR3 coding DNA: TGTGCCCTCTCAACTAGCGGGGACACCGGGGAGCTGTTTTTT.

The V and J genes are TRBV6-1 and TRBJ1-4; D unclear. This CDR3 comprises 16 residues. The germline gives CDR1 MNHNS, CDR2 SASEGT. V lost 6 bases and J lost 0, with 14 bases in between. The CDR3 nucleotides read TGTGCCAGCAGGCCCGACACGCACCCAACTAATGAAAAACTGTTTTTT. This gives the protein CASRPDTHPTNEKLFF.

This clonotype was seen more than once but under ten times. The chain links TRBV12-3 or TRBV12-4 to TRBJ2-1; D unclear. V gave up 3 bases and J gave up 8 bases, with 5 bases separating them. The CDR3 contains 11 residues. The CDR3 DNA reads as TGTGCCAGCAGTTTTACATATGAGCAGTTCTTC. This translates into CASSFTYEQFF.